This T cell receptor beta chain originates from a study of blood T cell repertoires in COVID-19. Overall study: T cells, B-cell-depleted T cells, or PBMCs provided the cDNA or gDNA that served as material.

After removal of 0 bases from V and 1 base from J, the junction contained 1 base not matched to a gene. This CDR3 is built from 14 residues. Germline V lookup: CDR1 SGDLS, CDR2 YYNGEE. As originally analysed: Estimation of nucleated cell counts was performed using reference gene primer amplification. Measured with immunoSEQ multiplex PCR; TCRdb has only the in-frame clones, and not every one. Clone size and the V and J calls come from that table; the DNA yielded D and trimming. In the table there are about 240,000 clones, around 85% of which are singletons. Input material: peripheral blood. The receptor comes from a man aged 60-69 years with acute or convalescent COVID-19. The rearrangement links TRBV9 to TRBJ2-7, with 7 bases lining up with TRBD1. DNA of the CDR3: TGTGCCAGCAGCGTAGCGGGACAGTCCTACGAGCAGTACTTC. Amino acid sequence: CASSVAGQSYEQYF.